This TCR beta chain was retrieved from a study of T cell repertoires in cytomegalovirus infection. Study summary: An indication of both CMV infection and matching HLA type came from public TCR beta signatures. Regarding the study as a whole: Cumulative public TCR beta family frequency identified CMV carriers with the relevant HLA. Ex vivo responses were dominated by HLA-C-restricted CMV-specific TCR beta clonotypes.

TCRdb re-called the reads with MiXCR, one entry per CDR3 protein. This table holds approximately 250,000 distinct CDR3 sequences, 9% to 15% found once. Germline-derived CDR1 and CDR2 are SGHTA and FQGNSA. The V end was cut by 4 bases, the J end by 7 bases, with 11 bases between. The CDR3 covers 12 residues. This clonotype was counted many times. The antigen remains unidentified. The V and J genes are TRBV7-2 and TRBJ2-7; perhaps TRBD1 as D (6 bases). The TCR comes from a human donor in good health (CMV status not recorded). Some clones in this sample may be carry-over from other donors' samples. Material for sequencing was PBMCs. CDR3 nucleotides: TGTGCCAGCAGCTCCATGGGGGCAGAGCAGTACTTC. It is translated as CASSSMGAEQYF.